What follows are 16 T cell receptor beta chains derived from one specimen sequenced in a study of T-cell reconstitution after alpha-beta-depleted transplantation in children. Molecular barcoding with unique molecular identifiers was used for the TCRbeta library. TCRdb ran MiXCR on the PCR reads and lists one entry per CDR3 protein. Here the sample spans about 120,000 distinct CDR3 sequences, about 9.4% being singletons. Here the sequenced sample was PBMCs, taken before TCRalphabeta/CD19-depleted stem cell transplant. Source of these receptors: a boy aged 2 to 9 with acute lymphoblastic leukemia, due to receive a stem cell transplant.

V and J are TRBV5-1 and TRBJ1-1; 8 positions match TRBD1. V dropped 0 bases and J dropped 1; count of bases not matched to a gene: 2. This CDR3 is 15 amino acids long. Germline V gene sequence: CDR1 SGHRS, CDR2 YFSETQ. Here the CDR3 DNA reads TGCGCCAGCAGCTTGGAGGACAGGGCGAACACTGAAGCTTTCTTT. Protein product: CASSLEDRANTEAFF.

The rearrangement uses TRBV7-8 and TRBJ2-7, with 10 bases identical to TRBD2. Germline V gene lookup returns CDR1 SGHVS and CDR2 FQNEAQ. The CDR3 sequence is 15 residues long. V was pared by 0 bases and J by 7 bases, with 6 bases of the junction left unmatched. CDR3 region: CASSLAGVLAGEQYF. CDR3 bases: TGTGCCAGCAGCTTAGCGGGGGTACTAGCGGGAGAGCAGTACTTC. The variable domain in full, completed from reference TRBV7-8 and TRBJ2-7, reads GAGVSQSPRYKVAKRGQDVALRCDPISGHVSLFWYQQALGQGPEFLTYFQNEAQLDKSGLPSDRFFAERPEGSVSTLKIQRTQQEDSAVYLCASSLAGVLAGEQYFGPGTRLTVT.

This clonotype was counted ten times or more. The chain carries TRBV12-3 or TRBV12-4 and TRBJ2-5; possibly TRBD1 or TRBD2 for D (5 bases each). V lost 1 base to trimming and J lost 7 bases, with 10 bases between them. The CDR3 covers 13 residues. The CDR3 DNA sequence: TGTGCCAGCAGTTTAGGCAGGGACGGGACCCAGTACTTC. It specifies CASSLGRDGTQYF.

This clonotype was counted a few times. The genes are TRBV27 and TRBJ2-3, with 10 bases matching TRBD2. Trimming removed 9 bases from V and 0 bases from J; junction bases left unmatched: 12. The CDR3 extends over 17 amino acids. Germline V gene lookup returns CDR1 MNHEY and CDR2 SMNVEV (reference sequence). Here the CDR3 DNA reads TGTGCCAGTTCGAGGTGGACTAGCGGCCATAGCACAGATACGCAGTATTTT. It translates to CASSRWTSGHSTDTQYF.

The chain joins TRBV7-8 to TRBJ2-1; no clear D gene. Trimming took off 5 bases at V and 7 bases at J, with 6 bases between the two ends. The CDR3 runs to 11 residues. Germline CDR1 and CDR2: SGHVS and FQNEAQ. CDR3: CASSLPNEQFF. Here the CDR3 DNA reads TGTGCCAGCAGCCTGCCAAATGAGCAGTTCTTC.

In its sample, this clonotype was seen many times. The chain links TRBV6-5 to TRBJ1-3; D ambiguous. The CDR3 is 15 residues long. Germline assignment: CDR1 MNHEY and CDR2 SVGAGI. V shed 5 bases and J shed 0 bases, with 11 bases lying between them. The CDR3 region has the DNA TGTGCCAGCAGTAGGGTCCGGAGCTCTGGAAACACCATATATTTT. Its protein product is CASSRVRSSGNTIYF.

The rearrangement links TRBV30 to TRBJ1-1, with D tentatively TRBD1 (6 bases). V lost 3 bases, J lost 7 bases, and 15 bases lay in between. There are 13 residues in the CDR3. Germline V gene lookup returns CDR1 GTSNPN and CDR2 SVGIG (reference sequence). CDR3 sequence reads: CAWRSDRPNEAFF. The CDR3 nucleotides read TGTGCCTGGAGATCTGACAGGCCTAATGAAGCTTTCTTT.

The chain has TRBV9 and TRBJ2-3, with a weak D call TRBD2 (6 bases). With 4 bases removed from V and 8 bases from J, the gap between germline ends came to 20 bases. The CDR3 is 15 residues long. Germline assignment: CDR1 SGDLS and CDR2 YYNGEE. CDR3: CASSPRPRLDVTQYF. The CDR3, as DNA: TGTGCCAGCAGCCCCCGACCCAGACTAGACGTTACGCAGTATTTT.

This clonotype has a handful of counts. The gene calls are TRBV5-6 and TRBJ2-3, with D perhaps TRBD1 (6 bases). The CDR3 is made up of 13 amino acids. V was trimmed by 4 bases and J by 4 bases, leaving 10 bases between them. Germline V gene data show CDR1 as SGHDT and CDR2 as YYEEEE. CDR3 sequence: CASSRDNSDTQYF. CDR3 sequence (DNA): TGTGCCAGCAGCCGGGACAACTCAGATACGCAGTATTTT.

This clonotype was recorded a few times. The V call is TRBV5-8, the J call TRBJ1-5, with a tentative D call TRBD1 (5 bases). The CDR3 is 17 amino acids. The germline V gene has CDR1 SGHTS and CDR2 YDEGEE. The germline V and J ends were trimmed by 4 bases and 2 bases, with 19 bases remaining between them. CDR3 sequence: CASSPPTRDLGNQPQHF. In DNA, the CDR3 is TGTGCCAGCAGCCCACCTACCAGGGATTTGGGCAATCAGCCCCAGCATTTT.

The rearrangement uses TRBV7-9 and TRBJ2-1, with 10 positions matching TRBD1. Germline V lookup: CDR1 SEHNR, CDR2 FQNEAQ (reference sequence). Trimming cost V 4 bases and J 6 bases; bases outside gene matches: 12. CDR3 size: 17 residues. CDR3 DNA: TGTGCCAGCAGCTCAGGAGGAGGGCGGGACAGGGGCAATGAGCAGTTCTTC. It encodes CASSSGGGRDRGNEQFF. Looking up the rest from reference TRBV7-9 and TRBJ2-1 gives the full variable domain: DTGVSQNPRHKITKRGQNVTFRCDPISEHNRLYWYRQTLGQGPEFLTYFQNEAQLEKSRLLSDRFSAERPKGSFSTLEIQRTEQGDSAMYLCASSSGGGRDRGNEQFFGPGTRLTVL.

This chain connects TRBV7-9 to TRBJ2-2, with 10 positions matching TRBD2. There are 17 residues in the CDR3. V trimming: 4 bases; J trimming: 5 bases; junction bases outside the gene matches: 10. The germline CDR1 and CDR2 sequences are SEHNR and FQNEAQ (reference sequence). The CDR3 DNA is TGTGCCAGCAGCTCCGCGAGGAGCGGGAGGGGAACCGGGGAGCTGTTTTTT. It is translated as CASSSARSGRGTGELFF.

The sample holds a few counts of this clonotype. This chain uses TRBV2 with TRBJ2-6, with no clear D. This CDR3 has 14 amino acids. CDR1 and CDR2 from the germline V gene are SNHLY and FYNNEI. V was pared by 11 bases and J by 1 base, with 12 bases between. As DNA, the CDR3 is TGTGCCTCCCAGCCAGTTTCTGGGGCCAACGTCCTGACTTTC. It specifies CASQPVSGANVLTF.

This clonotype was seen many times. The genes are TRBV12-3 or TRBV12-4 and TRBJ2-2; no clear D. V was clipped by 3 bases and J by 7 bases, with 6 bases between them. The CDR3 has 12 residues. In DNA, the CDR3 is TGTGCCAGCAGTTTTGTGGGCGGGGAGCTGTTTTTT. As protein: CASSFVGGELFF.

This clonotype was counted only a few times. The chain combines TRBV6-4 with TRBJ2-1, with TRBD2 matching 8 bases. The CDR3 is 14 amino acids. The V gene end was trimmed by 3 bases and the J gene end by 5 bases; junction bases not matched to a gene: 3. Germline CDR1 reads MRHNA; CDR2 reads SNTAGT. The CDR3 nucleotides are TGTGCCAGCAGTGAGGCGGGAGGCCACAATGAGCAGTTCTTC. Protein product: CASSEAGGHNEQFF.

As concerns this clonotype: At one of its ends the junction is not consistent with the germline gene, which may arise from a read error. The chain uses TRBV7-7 and TRBJ2-5, with D maybe TRBD2 (5 bases). CDR3 length: 14 amino acids. Germline V gene lookup returns CDR1 SSHAT and CDR2 FNYEAQ (reference sequence). In nucleotides, the CDR3 is TGTGCTAGCAGCCCCTCGGGCGGGCAAGAGACCCAGTACTTC. This codes for CASSPSGGQETQYF.